This paragraph reports one T cell receptor (beta chain). In germline, CDR1 is MGHDK, CDR2 SYGVNS. V was clipped by 4 bases and J by 3 bases; unmatched bases: 4. The CDR3 covers 14 residues. The entry originates in a study of blood T cell repertoires in COVID-19. Study as a whole: Material from acute and convalescent COVID-19 was sourced from the United States, Italy and Spain. In each case, the material was cDNA or gDNA derived from T cells, B-cell-depleted T cells, or PBMCs.

Original analysis: Amplification of reference gene primers was used by the study to estimate nucleated cell counts. The repertoire was sequenced with immunoSEQ multiplex PCR; TCRdb's copy has only in-frame clones and lacks some. That table furnishes V, J and clone size, whereas the DNA furnished D and trimming. The sample consists of approximately 290,000 clones, roughly nine tenths of them appearing once. This clonotype was sampled from a young woman with COVID-19, enrolled during active disease. The sample consisted of peripheral blood. The genes are TRBV25-1 and TRBJ1-1, with 8 bases matching TRBD1. The CDR3 region is CASSGNRGDTEAFF. CDR3 sequence (DNA): TGTGCCAGCAGTGGGAACAGGGGGGACACTGAAGCTTTCTTT.